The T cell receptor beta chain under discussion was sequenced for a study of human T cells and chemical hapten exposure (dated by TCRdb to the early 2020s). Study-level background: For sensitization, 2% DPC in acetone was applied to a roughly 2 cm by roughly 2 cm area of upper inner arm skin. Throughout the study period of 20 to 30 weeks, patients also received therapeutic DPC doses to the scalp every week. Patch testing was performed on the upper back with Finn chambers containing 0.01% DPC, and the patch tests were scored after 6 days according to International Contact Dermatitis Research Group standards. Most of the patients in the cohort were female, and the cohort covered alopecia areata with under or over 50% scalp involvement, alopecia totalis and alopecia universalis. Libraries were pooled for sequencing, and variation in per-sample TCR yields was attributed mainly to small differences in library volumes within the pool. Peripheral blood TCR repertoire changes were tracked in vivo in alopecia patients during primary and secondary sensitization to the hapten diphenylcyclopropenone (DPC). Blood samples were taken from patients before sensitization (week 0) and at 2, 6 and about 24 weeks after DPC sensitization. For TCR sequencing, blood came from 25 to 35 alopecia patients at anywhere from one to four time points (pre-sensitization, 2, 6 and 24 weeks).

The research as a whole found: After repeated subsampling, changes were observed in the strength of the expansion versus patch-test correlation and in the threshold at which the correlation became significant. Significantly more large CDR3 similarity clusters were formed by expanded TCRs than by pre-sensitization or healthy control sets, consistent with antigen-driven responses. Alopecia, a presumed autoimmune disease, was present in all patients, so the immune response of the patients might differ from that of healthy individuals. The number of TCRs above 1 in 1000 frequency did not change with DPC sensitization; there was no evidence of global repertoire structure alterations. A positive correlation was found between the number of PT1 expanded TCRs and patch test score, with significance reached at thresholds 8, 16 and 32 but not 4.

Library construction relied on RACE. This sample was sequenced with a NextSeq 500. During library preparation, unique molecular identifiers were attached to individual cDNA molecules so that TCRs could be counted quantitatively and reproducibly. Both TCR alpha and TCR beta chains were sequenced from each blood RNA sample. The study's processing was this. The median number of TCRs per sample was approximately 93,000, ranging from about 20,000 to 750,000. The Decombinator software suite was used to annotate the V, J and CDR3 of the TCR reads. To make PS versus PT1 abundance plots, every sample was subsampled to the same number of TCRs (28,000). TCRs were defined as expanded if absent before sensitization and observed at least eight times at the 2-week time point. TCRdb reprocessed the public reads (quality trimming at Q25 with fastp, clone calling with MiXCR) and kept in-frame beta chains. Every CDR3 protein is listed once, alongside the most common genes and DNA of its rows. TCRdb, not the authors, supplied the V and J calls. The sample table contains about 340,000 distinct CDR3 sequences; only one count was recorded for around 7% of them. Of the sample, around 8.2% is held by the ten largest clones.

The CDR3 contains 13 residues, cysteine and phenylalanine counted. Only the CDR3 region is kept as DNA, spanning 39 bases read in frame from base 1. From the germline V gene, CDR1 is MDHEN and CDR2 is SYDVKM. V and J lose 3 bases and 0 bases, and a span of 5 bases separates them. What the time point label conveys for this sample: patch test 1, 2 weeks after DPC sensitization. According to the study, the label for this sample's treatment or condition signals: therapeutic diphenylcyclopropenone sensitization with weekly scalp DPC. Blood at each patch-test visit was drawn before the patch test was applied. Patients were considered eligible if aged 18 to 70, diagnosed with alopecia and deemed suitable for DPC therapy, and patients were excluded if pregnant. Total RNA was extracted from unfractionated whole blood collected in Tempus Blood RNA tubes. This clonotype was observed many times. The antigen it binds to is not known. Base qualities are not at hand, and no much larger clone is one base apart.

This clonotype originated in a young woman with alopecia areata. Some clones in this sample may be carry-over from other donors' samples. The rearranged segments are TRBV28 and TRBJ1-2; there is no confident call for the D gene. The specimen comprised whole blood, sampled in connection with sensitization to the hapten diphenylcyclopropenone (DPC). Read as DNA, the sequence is TGTGCCAGCAGTTTGGAGCCTAACTATGGCTACACCTTC. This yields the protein CASSLEPNYGYTF.